The rows below give T cell receptor beta chains drawn from one sample of a study of shared clonotypes between healthy human individuals. Only in-frame clones appear in the TCRdb table, and some are missing; sequencing was by immunoSEQ multiplex PCR. The data contain 2.3 million or so clones, approximately 93% of them singletons. Sequenced: naive CD4+ T cells from PBMCs. These receptors came from a man aged 18 to 29 in good health. Some clones in this sample may be carry-over from other donors' samples. The CDR3 runs from the conserved cysteine through the conserved F or W. The D gene is left open where the match is weak. Some rows have no size entry. The others give once, few or many, or a class for an expanded clone.

J	V	D	size	DNA	CDR3
TRBJ2-2	TRBV29-1	-	-	TGCAGCGTTGAACGGGACACCACCACCGGGGAGCTGTTTTTT	CSVERDTTTGELFF
TRBJ2-1	TRBV5-1	TRBD2	-	TGCGCCAGCAGCACGGGACTAGCGGGAGGGGATGAGCAGTTCTTC	CASSTGLAGGDEQFF
TRBJ1-5	TRBV29-1	-	-	TGCAGCGTTGTTTACAGTATCGGTCAGCCCCAGCATTTT	CSVVYSIGQPQHF
TRBJ1-2	TRBV18	TRBD1	-	TGTGCCAGCTCACCCTTCACCGGGACAGAAACTTATGGCTACACCTTC	CASSPFTGTETYGYTF
TRBJ2-1	TRBV9	TRBD2	-	TGTGCCAGCAGCGTAACCACTAGCGGGAGGGGAGGGTACAATGAGCAGTTCTTC	CASSVTTSGRGGYNEQFF
TRBJ2-7	TRBV5-4	-	-	TGTGCCAGCAGCTTATCGTCGGCCCCCTCCTACGAGCAGTACTTC	CASSLSSAPSYEQYF
TRBJ1-1	TRBV28	-	-	TGTGCCAGCAGATTCTCAGGGTCGAACACTGAAGCTTTCTTT	CASRFSGSNTEAFF
TRBJ2-3	TRBV2	TRBD1	-	TGTGCCAGCAGTGAGGGACAGGGCAGAACAGATACGCAGTATTTT	CASSEGQGRTDTQYF
TRBJ2-7	TRBV19	TRBD1	-	TGTGCCAGTAGTATAGAGGCACAGGGGGCGTACGAGCAGTACTTC	CASSIEAQGAYEQYF
TRBJ2-7	TRBV19	-	-	TGTGCCAGTAGTATATCGGACTCCTACGAGCAGTACTTC	CASSISDSYEQYF
TRBJ2-1	TRBV11-2	TRBD2	-	TGTGCCAGCAGCATTACTAGCGGTACCTACAATGAGCAGTTCTTC	CASSITSGTYNEQFF
TRBJ2-1	TRBV27	-	-	TGTGCCAGCAGTTCCCGGCCCTCTAGCGAAAGCTCCTACAATGAGCAGTTCTTC	CASSSRPSSESSYNEQFF
TRBJ2-3	TRBV14	-	-	TGTGCCAGCAGCCAAACAATCACAGATACGCAGTATTTT	CASSQTITDTQYF
TRBJ1-1	TRBV15	-	-	TGTGCCACCAGCGTAAGAAGTGGAGGGACTGAAGCTTTCTTT	CATSVRSGGTEAFF
TRBJ2-7	TRBV4-1	TRBD2	-	TGCGCCAGCAGCCAAAGCGTGGTGACTAGCGGGAGGGCCGCCCCCGAGCAGTACTTC	CASSQSVVTSGRAAPEQYF
TRBJ2-3	TRBV5-1	TRBD1	-	TGCGCCAGCAGCTTGGCCGGGACAGCTAGCACAGATACGCAGTATTTT	CASSLAGTASTDTQYF
TRBJ1-5	TRBV2	-	-	TGTGCCAGCAGTGCCGGGACGGATAACAATCAGCCCCAGCATTTT	CASSAGTDNNQPQHF
TRBJ1-5	TRBV28	TRBD1	-	TGTGCCAGCTGGGGACAGTTCAATCAGCCCCAGCATTTT	CASWGQFNQPQHF
TRBJ2-1	TRBV6-1	-	once	TGTGCCAGCAGGCAAGAGTCGGTAGTGTACAATGAGCAGTTCTTC	CASRQESVVYNEQFF
TRBJ2-7	TRBV7-2	-	-	TGTGCCAGCAGCTCCGACAGTACCTACGAGCAGTACTTC	CASSSDSTYEQYF
TRBJ2-5	TRBV15	-	-	TGTGCCACCAGCCGCGAGCCAGAGACCCAGTACTTC	CATSREPETQYF
TRBJ2-3	TRBV4-3	TRBD2	-	TGCGCCAGCAGCCAAGATCGGATAGCGGGAGCTTGGACGCAGTATTTT	CASSQDRIAGAWTQYF
TRBJ1-2	TRBV5-4	TRBD1	-	TGTGCCAGCAGCCCGAAAACAGGGGGGTATTTGGATGGCTACACCTTC	CASSPKTGGYLDGYTF
TRBJ2-1	TRBV28	TRBD2	-	TGTGCCAGCAGACCTCGGGGTAGCGGGAGTGATGAGCAGTTCTTC	CASRPRGSGSDEQFF
TRBJ1-2	TRBV19	-	-	TGTGCCAGTAGTTCCAAGGGGGTCCCAGTCTATGGCTACACCTTC	CASSSKGVPVYGYTF
TRBJ2-5	TRBV18	-	-	TGTGCCAGCTCACCAGAGCTAAAATTGGGGGAGACCCAGTACTTC	CASSPELKLGETQYF
TRBJ1-2	TRBV28	-	-	TGTGCCAGCAAAGAGCGGGGTGATGGCTACACCTTC	CASKERGDGYTF
TRBJ1-5	TRBV10-3	-	-	TGTGCCATCAGTGACAGGGGAGGGGGGGATAGCAATCAGCCCCAGCATTTT	CAISDRGGGDSNQPQHF
TRBJ2-1	TRBV19	-	-	TGTGCCAGTAATACGGGCTCTTGGAATGAGCAGTTCTTC	CASNTGSWNEQFF
TRBJ1-2	TRBV28	-	-	TGTGCCAGCAGTGCCGACTACAACTATGGCTACACCTTC	CASSADYNYGYTF
TRBJ2-2	TRBV5-1	-	-	TGCGCCAGCAGCTTGCCGAGGAACACCGGGGAGCTGTTTTTT	CASSLPRNTGELFF
TRBJ1-2	TRBV2	-	-	TGTGCCAGCAGTGCCACACAGGGCTATGGCTACACCTTC	CASSATQGYGYTF
TRBJ1-1	TRBV5-1	-	-	TGCGCCAGCAGCTTGTCGGGGGTTCGCTGGGGCACTGAAGCTTTCTTT	CASSLSGVRWGTEAFF
TRBJ2-2	TRBV15	-	-	TGTGCCACCAGCAGAGGGCTAGCGTCGAACACCGGGGAGCTGTTTTTT	CATSRGLASNTGELFF
TRBJ1-1	TRBV6-5	TRBD1	-	TGTGCCAGCAGTTACAGGGACAGGGGAAACACTGAAGCTTTCTTT	CASSYRDRGNTEAFF
TRBJ2-1	TRBV9	-	-	TGTGCCAGCAGCGTAGCCCCAGCGGACTCCTACAATGAGCAGTTCTTC	CASSVAPADSYNEQFF
TRBJ1-5	TRBV28	TRBD1	-	TGTGCCAGCAGTTTATGGGAGGGGACAGGGGGCGAGCCCCAGCATTTT	CASSLWEGTGGEPQHF
TRBJ1-4	TRBV5-1	TRBD1	-	TGCGCCAGCAGCTCTGGGACAGGGGGGAATGAAAAACTGTTTTTT	CASSSGTGGNEKLFF
TRBJ2-2	TRBV11-3	-	-	TGTGCCAGCGCTTACGTGGGGGCCGGGGAGCTGTTTTTT	CASAYVGAGELFF
TRBJ2-7	TRBV5-1	TRBD1	-	TGCGCCAGCAGCTTGCTACCGGGACAGGGTAGCTCCTACGAGCAGTACTTC	CASSLLPGQGSSYEQYF
TRBJ2-7	TRBV11-2	TRBD1	-	TGTGCCAGCAGCTCTAATCGGGACAGGGGGTACCTTAGCTCCTACGAGCAGTACTTC	CASSSNRDRGYLSSYEQYF
TRBJ1-3	TRBV6-1	-	-	TGTGCCAGCAGTGAAGCTGGCCGAGGGTCTGGAAACACCATATATTTT	CASSEAGRGSGNTIYF
TRBJ1-4	TRBV5-5	-	-	TGTGCCAGCAGGGGGCAGCTTAATGAAAAACTGTTTTTT	CASRGQLNEKLFF
TRBJ2-1	TRBV5-1	-	-	TGCGCCAGCAGCTTGGAGGGGTTGGCCCTCTACAATGAGCAGTTCTTC	CASSLEGLALYNEQFF
TRBJ2-5	TRBV29-1	-	-	TGCAGCGTTGAAGGGGCCCGGGGAGAGACCCAGTACTTC	CSVEGARGETQYF
TRBJ1-2	TRBV28	-	-	TGTGCCAGCACTCCTGGAGGGAGTGCCTCTGGCTACACCTTC	CASTPGGSASGYTF
TRBJ2-5	TRBV11-2	TRBD2	-	TGTGCCAGCAGCCCCCGCCCCGGGGGGGGAGAGACCCAGTACTTC	CASSPRPGGGETQYF
TRBJ2-6	TRBV7-3	-	once	TGTGCCAGCAGCTTAAGCCGGTCGGGAGTCCTGACTTTC	CASSLSRSGVLTF
TRBJ2-2	TRBV29-1	-	few	TGCAGCGTTTCAGTAATAGCGAACACCGGGGAGCTGTTTTTT	CSVSVIANTGELFF
TRBJ2-3	TRBV4-1	TRBD1	-	TGCGCCAGCAGCAACAGGGGAAGGGATACGCAGTATTTT	CASSNRGRDTQYF
TRBJ2-7	TRBV6-1	TRBD1	-	TGTGCCAGCAGTGACCGGAACAGGGGGCTGGACGAGCAGTACTTC	CASSDRNRGLDEQYF
TRBJ2-1	TRBV5-3	-	-	TGTGCCAGCATCCATGAGCAGTTCTTC	CASIHEQFF
TRBJ2-5	TRBV19	-	-	TGTGCCAGTAGTATAACGCCCCGAGAGACCCAGTACTTC	CASSITPRETQYF
TRBJ1-1	TRBV5-4	-	-	TGTGCCAGCAGCTTGGGACACGGGAGGTCCGCTGAAGCTTTCTTT	CASSLGHGRSAEAFF
TRBJ1-2	TRBV28	-	-	TGTGCCAGCACGTCGAGGTCAGGGTATGGCTACACCTTC	CASTSRSGYGYTF
TRBJ1-1	TRBV7-2	-	-	TGTGCCAGCAGCCCGGTACAGGGTTTGGGCACTGAAGCTTTCTTT	CASSPVQGLGTEAFF